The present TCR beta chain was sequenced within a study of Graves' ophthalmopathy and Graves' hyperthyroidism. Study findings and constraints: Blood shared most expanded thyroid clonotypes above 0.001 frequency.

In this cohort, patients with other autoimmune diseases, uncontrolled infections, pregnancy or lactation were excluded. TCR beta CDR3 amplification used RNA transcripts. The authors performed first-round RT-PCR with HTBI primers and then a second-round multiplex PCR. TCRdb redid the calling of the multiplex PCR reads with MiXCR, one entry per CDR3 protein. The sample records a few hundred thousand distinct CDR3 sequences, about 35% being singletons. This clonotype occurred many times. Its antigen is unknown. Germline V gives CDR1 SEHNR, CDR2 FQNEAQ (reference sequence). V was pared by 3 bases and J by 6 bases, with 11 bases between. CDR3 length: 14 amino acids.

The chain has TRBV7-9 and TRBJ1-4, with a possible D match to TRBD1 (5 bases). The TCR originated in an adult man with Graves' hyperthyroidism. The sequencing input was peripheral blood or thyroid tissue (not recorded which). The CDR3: CASSFQGGDEKLFF. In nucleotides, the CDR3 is TGTGCCAGCAGCTTCCAGGGAGGAGATGAAAAACTGTTTTTT. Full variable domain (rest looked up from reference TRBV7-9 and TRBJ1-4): DTGVSQNPRHKITKRGQNVTFRCDPISEHNRLYWYRQTLGQGPEFLTYFQNEAQLEKSRLLSDRFSAERPKGSFSTLEIQRTEQGDSAMYLCASSFQGGDEKLFFGSGTQLSVL.